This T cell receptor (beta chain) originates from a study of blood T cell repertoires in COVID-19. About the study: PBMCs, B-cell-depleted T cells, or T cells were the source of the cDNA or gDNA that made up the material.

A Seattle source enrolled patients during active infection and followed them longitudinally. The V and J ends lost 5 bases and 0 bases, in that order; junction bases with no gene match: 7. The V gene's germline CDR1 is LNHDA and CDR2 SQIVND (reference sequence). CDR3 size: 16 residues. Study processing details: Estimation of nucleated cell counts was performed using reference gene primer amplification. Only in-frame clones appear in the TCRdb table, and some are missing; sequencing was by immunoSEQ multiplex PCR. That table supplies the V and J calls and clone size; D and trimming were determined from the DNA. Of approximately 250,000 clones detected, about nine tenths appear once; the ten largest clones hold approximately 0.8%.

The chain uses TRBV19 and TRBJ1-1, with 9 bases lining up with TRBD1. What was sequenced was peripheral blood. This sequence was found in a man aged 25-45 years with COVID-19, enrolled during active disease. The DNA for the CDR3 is TGTGCCAGTAGTGCCTCGGACAGGGGCATGAACACTGAAGCTTTCTTT. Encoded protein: CASSASDRGMNTEAFF.